A single sample is the source of the 28 T cell receptor beta chains below, sequenced in a study of blood T cell repertoires in COVID-19. The repertoire was sequenced with immunoSEQ multiplex PCR; TCRdb's copy has only in-frame clones and lacks some. Counted here are 300,000 to 350,000 clones, about 88% occurring once; the ten biggest clones make up 1%. The sample taken for sequencing was PBMCs or T cells enriched from blood (not recorded which). These TCRs come from a woman aged 30 to 39 who had recovered from COVID-19.

V gene TRBV10-3 combines with J gene TRBJ2-3; TRBD2 might be the D (7 bases). V was cut by 10 bases and J by 5 bases, with 22 bases left in between. The V gene's germline CDR1 is ENHRY and CDR2 SYGVKD. This CDR3 has 15 amino acids. The CDR3 coding sequence is TGTGCCACCCAGAGTACGGGGGGCCTATTAGATACGCAGTATTTT. Amino acids: CATQSTGGLLDTQYF.

V usage is TRBV2 and J usage is TRBJ2-1; D might be TRBD1 (6 bases). This CDR3 contains 15 residues. Germline CDR1 SNHLY, CDR2 FYNNEI. Trimming left V 3 bases short and J 9 bases short, with 18 bases between. CDR3 DNA sequence: TGTGCCAGCAGTGAGCTAGGACCCCAACAGGGTGAGCAGTTCTTC. Encoded protein: CASSELGPQQGEQFF.

The CDR3 protein is CASSLQTGNTGELFF. As DNA, the CDR3 is TGTGCCAGCAGCTTGCAAACAGGGAACACCGGGGAGCTGTTTTTT. The J gene is TRBJ2-2, the V gene TRBV5-5; D may be TRBD1 (5 bases). The ends were cut back, 1 base at V and 1 base at J, with 8 bases in the middle. The CDR3 is made up of 15 amino acids. Germline CDR1 reads SGHKS; CDR2 reads YYEKEE (reference sequence). The full variable domain, its missing parts supplied by reference TRBV5-5 and TRBJ2-2, is DAGVTQSPTHLIKTRGQQVTLRCSPISGHKSVSWYQQVLGQGPQFIFQYYEKEERGRGNFPDRFSARQFPNYSSELNVNALLLGDSALYLCASSLQTGNTGELFFGEGSRLTVL.

The chain employs TRBV3-1 (or the pseudogene TRBV3-2) and TRBJ2-5; D perhaps matches TRBD2 (7 bases). The CDR3 covers 16 residues. Trimming removed 0 bases at V and 0 bases at J, with 11 bases between. Germline CDR1 LGHDT, CDR2 YNNKEL (reference sequence). The chain's CDR3 is CASSQERGTYQETQYF. The CDR3 bases are TGTGCCAGCAGCCAAGAGCGGGGGACATACCAAGAGACCCAGTACTTC.

This clone was seen only once. The chain links TRBV5-1 to TRBJ2-3; D possibly corresponds to TRBD1 (6 bases). Germline V gene sequence: CDR1 SGHRS, CDR2 YFSETQ. Trimming took off 0 bases at V and 2 bases at J, with 10 bases between the two ends. The CDR3 contains 15 residues. The CDR3, as DNA: TGCGCCAGCAGCTTGGGTGTGGGGGCCACAGATACGCAGTATTTT. This translates into CASSLGVGATDTQYF.

V usage is TRBV5-1 and J usage is TRBJ2-2, with TRBD1 matching over 9 bases. The CDR3 is 16 amino acids. Per germline, CDR1 SGHRS and CDR2 YFSETQ. V shed 4 bases and J 1 base; nucleotides not matched to a gene: 5. The CDR3 region has the DNA TGCGCCAGCAGCCGCTGGACAGGGGAGAACACCGGGGAGCTGTTTTTT. It codes for CASSRWTGENTGELFF. Full variable domain (remainder filled in from reference TRBV5-1 and TRBJ2-2): KAGVTQTPRYLIKTRGQQVTLSCSPISGHRSVSWYQQTPGQGLQFLFEYFSETQRNKGNFPGRFSGRQFSNSRSEMNVSTLELGDSALYLCASSRWTGENTGELFFGEGSRLTVL.

The rearrangement uses TRBV14 and TRBJ2-1, with TRBD1 matching 10 bases. The junction had 9 bases not matched to a gene; V was cut back by 0 bases and J by 16 bases. CDR3 length equals 14 residues. CDR1 SGHDN and CDR2 FVKESK come from the germline V gene. DNA of the CDR3: TGTGCCAGCAGCCAAGAGAGGCTGGGGACAGGGGTTTTCTTC. Its protein product is CASSQERLGTGVFF. Full variable domain (rest looked up from reference TRBV14 and TRBJ2-1): EAGVTQFPSHSVIEKGQTVTLRCDPISGHDNLYWYRRVMGKEIKFLLHFVKESKQDESGMPNNRFLAERTGGTYSTLKVQPAELEDSGVYFCASSQERLGTGVFFGPGTRLTVL.

The rearrangement links TRBV15 to TRBJ1-1, with D perhaps TRBD1 (6 bases). CDR1 is LNHNV and CDR2 is YYDKDF in the germline V gene (reference sequence). The CDR3 consists of 18 residues. The V gene lost 5 bases and the J gene lost 0 bases, with 22 bases spanning the gap. The CDR3 nucleotides read TGTGCCACCAGCCGCCCGGGGGGGGCCACCATAATGAACACTGAAGCTTTCTTT. Translation gives CATSRPGGATIMNTEAFF.

The chain has TRBV2 and TRBJ2-2, with D possibly matching TRBD2 (5 bases). The germline V gene has CDR1 SNHLY and CDR2 FYNNEI. The V and J ends lost 1 base and 7 bases respectively, with 10 bases between them. This CDR3 region has 14 residues. CDR3 sequence: CASSEGLGSGELFF. The CDR3 nucleotides are TGTGCCAGCAGTGAAGGGCTGGGGAGCGGGGAGCTGTTTTTT.

The gene calls are TRBV28 and TRBJ1-5, with unresolved D. The germline CDR1 and CDR2 sequences are MDHEN and SYDVKM. V was pared by 3 bases and J by 0 bases, with 6 bases between. CDR3 length equals 14 residues. CDR3 loop: CASSFGASNQPQHF. The CDR3 DNA reads as TGTGCCAGCAGTTTCGGAGCTAGCAATCAGCCCCAGCATTTT.

The chain couples TRBV5-5 to TRBJ2-3; TRBD2 might be the D (6 bases). V was trimmed by 4 bases and J by 2 bases, leaving 14 bases between them. The CDR3 extends over 15 amino acids. Germline-derived CDR1 and CDR2 are SGHKS and YYEKEE (reference sequence). CDR3 loop: CASSRRLDHTDTQYF. CDR3 nucleotide sequence: TGTGCCAGCAGCCGTAGACTAGACCACACAGATACGCAGTATTTT.

V and J are TRBV27 and TRBJ1-4, with 8 nucleotides matching TRBD1. Germline V lookup: CDR1 MNHEY, CDR2 SMNVEV (reference sequence). The CDR3 loop spans 15 amino acids. V lost 4 bases to trimming and J lost 7 bases; unmatched junction nucleotides: 8. DNA of the CDR3: TGTGCCAGCAGTTCTACAGGGGGACGAAGTGAAAAACTGTTTTTT. Translation: CASSSTGGRSEKLFF.

The chain joins TRBV30 to TRBJ2-1; 8 nucleotides match TRBD1. The CDR3 has 15 residues. Trimming at V came to 1 base and at J to 4 bases, leaving 6 bases not matched to a gene. Germline CDR1 GTSNPN, CDR2 SVGIG (reference sequence). This CDR3 is CAWSDGQGGYNEQFF. The DNA of the CDR3 is TGTGCCTGGAGTGATGGACAGGGAGGATACAATGAGCAGTTCTTC.

The chain has TRBV7-6 and TRBJ1-3; D is ambiguous. The germline gives CDR1 SGHVS, CDR2 FNYEAQ. V was cut by 1 base and J by 2 bases, with 3 bases left in between. The CDR3 runs 13 residues. The CDR3 is CASSLGPGNTIYF. The CDR3 DNA follows: TGTGCCAGCAGCTTAGGGCCTGGAAACACCATATATTTT.

V gene TRBV30 combines with J gene TRBJ1-6; TRBD1 is a possible D gene (5 bases). Trimming pared 8 bases from V and 7 bases from J, leaving 18 bases between. CDR1 and CDR2 from the germline V gene are GTSNPN and SVGIG (reference sequence). This CDR3 is built from 14 residues. CDR3 DNA: TGTGCCCGGTCAGGGTCTTCAGGGAATTCACCCCTCCACTTT. Its protein product is CARSGSSGNSPLHF.

J is TRBJ1-6 and V is TRBV11-2; D perhaps matches TRBD1 (6 bases). The CDR3 contains 16 residues. Germline CDR1 SGHAT, CDR2 FQNNGV. Trimming removed 5 bases from V and 0 bases from J, with 11 bases in between. CDR3 loop: CASSRDTRSYNSPLHF. CDR3 nucleotide sequence: TGTGCCAGCAGCAGGGACACTCGCTCCTATAATTCACCCCTCCACTTT.

The V and J genes are TRBV19 and TRBJ1-2, with TRBD1 matching over 7 bases. The germline gives CDR1 LNHDA, CDR2 SQIVND (reference sequence). V shed 6 bases, J shed 10 bases, and the junction held 11 bases outside the gene matches. The length of the CDR3 is 13 residues. The CDR3 DNA follows: TGTGCCAGTAGCCCTGACAGGGAAGGTGACTACACCTTC. This sequence encodes CASSPDREGDYTF.

This chain connects TRBV27 to TRBJ2-3; TRBD1 matches at 9 bases. V was clipped by 5 bases and J by 4 bases; unmatched bases: 7. CDR3 length equals 15 residues. The V gene's germline CDR1 is MNHEY and CDR2 SMNVEV (reference sequence). Here the CDR3 reads CASSLDRGGADTQYF. CDR3 DNA: TGTGCCAGCAGTCTGGACAGGGGAGGCGCAGATACGCAGTATTTT.

This clone was seen once. The CDR3 bases are TGTGCCAGCAGCCTAACAGGGGGCGCATATGGCTACACCTTC. Translated: CASSLTGGAYGYTF. The chain carries TRBV7-8 and TRBJ1-2, with 9 bases matching TRBD1. Trimming took 5 bases from V and 5 from J; bases not matched to a gene: 6. Per germline, CDR1 SGHVS and CDR2 FQNEAQ. CDR3 length: 14 amino acids.

The chain uses TRBV28 and TRBJ2-3; 9 positions agree with TRBD1. Germline V gives CDR1 MDHEN, CDR2 SYDVKM. This CDR3 contains 15 residues. V was pared by 6 bases and J by 4 bases, with 8 bases of the junction left unmatched. CDR3 sequence: CASRPQGQGSDTQYF. In DNA, the CDR3 is TGTGCCAGCAGGCCCCAGGGACAGGGCTCAGATACGCAGTATTTT.

The genes are TRBV7-6 and TRBJ2-1; TRBD2 is a possible D gene (7 bases). Germline-derived CDR1 and CDR2 are SGHVS and FNYEAQ. With 1 base removed from V and 0 bases from J, the gap between germline ends came to 16 bases. This CDR3 is 18 amino acids long. The CDR3 nucleotides are TGTGCCAGCAGCTTAGTAAGGGGGGGTCCAAACTCCTACAATGAGCAGTTCTTC. Its translation: CASSLVRGGPNSYNEQFF.

The chain uses TRBV24-1 and TRBJ2-3; TRBD2 matches 10 bases. The length of the CDR3 is 16 residues. With 3 bases clipped from V and 3 bases from J, the junction kept 5 bases outside the gene matches. Germline V gene sequence: CDR1 KGHDR, CDR2 SFDVKD. The CDR3 DNA follows: TGTGCCACCAGTGATGACGGGACTAGCGCGACAGATACGCAGTATTTT. It encodes CATSDDGTSATDTQYF.

This clone was picked up one time. The chain joins TRBV7-2 to TRBJ1-2; TRBD1 agrees at 9 bases. The trim removed 5 bases at V and 7 bases at J, leaving 8 bases unmatched. The CDR3 runs to 14 residues. Looked up from germline, CDR1 is SGHTA and CDR2 is FQGNSA. As DNA, the CDR3 is TGTGCCAGCAGCCCGACAGGGGGAAGTCGTGGCTACACCTTC. Translated, it gives CASSPTGGSRGYTF.

CDR3 protein: CAWSAGQGFSQPQHF. DNA of the CDR3: TGTGCCTGGAGTGCGGGACAGGGTTTTTCTCAGCCCCAGCATTTT. J is TRBJ1-5 and V is TRBV30; TRBD1 aligns across 9 bases. CDR1 is GTSNPN, CDR2 SVGIG, per germline (reference sequence). The CDR3 sequence is 15 residues long. Trimming at V came to 1 base and at J to 6 bases, leaving 7 bases not matched to a gene.

The rearrangement uses TRBV14 and TRBJ1-4; TRBD1 agrees at 12 bases. The CDR3 runs 17 residues. Trimming cost V 8 bases and J 7 bases; bases outside gene matches: 14. Germline V CDR1 and CDR2: SGHDN, FVKESK. The CDR3 here is CASRGGTGGFGPEKLFF. CDR3 DNA sequence: TGTGCCAGCCGCGGAGGGACAGGGGGCTTTGGGCCTGAAAAACTGTTTTTT.

The V and J genes are TRBV19 and TRBJ2-7, with D maybe TRBD1 (5 bases). Deletions cut 2 bases from V and 0 bases from J, with 11 bases between. The CDR3 spans 15 residues. Germline V gene sequence: CDR1 LNHDA, CDR2 SQIVND (reference sequence). The CDR3 reads CASSIRARASYEQYF. Here the CDR3 DNA reads TGTGCCAGTAGTATAAGGGCCAGGGCCTCCTACGAGCAGTACTTC.

The chain combines TRBV6-4 with TRBJ2-3, with D possibly TRBD1 on 6 matching bases. Germline V CDR1 and CDR2: MRHNA, SNTAGT. This CDR3 is built from 16 residues. The V end lost 2 bases, the J end lost 2 bases, and 14 bases lay between the germline ends. The CDR3 nucleotides read TGTGCCAGCAGTGACCAGGTGACAGGATCCACAGATACGCAGTATTTT. Translated, it gives CASSDQVTGSTDTQYF.

The chain employs TRBV7-2 and TRBJ1-5, with TRBD1 matching 7 bases. Trimming at V came to 2 bases and at J to 5 bases, leaving 3 bases not matched to a gene. CDR3 length: 14 residues. Per the germline V gene, CDR1 is SGHTA and CDR2 is FQGNSA. The CDR3 nucleotides read TGTGCCAGCAGCTTAAGGGGGACAGATCAGCCCCAGCATTTT. This gives the protein CASSLRGTDQPQHF.